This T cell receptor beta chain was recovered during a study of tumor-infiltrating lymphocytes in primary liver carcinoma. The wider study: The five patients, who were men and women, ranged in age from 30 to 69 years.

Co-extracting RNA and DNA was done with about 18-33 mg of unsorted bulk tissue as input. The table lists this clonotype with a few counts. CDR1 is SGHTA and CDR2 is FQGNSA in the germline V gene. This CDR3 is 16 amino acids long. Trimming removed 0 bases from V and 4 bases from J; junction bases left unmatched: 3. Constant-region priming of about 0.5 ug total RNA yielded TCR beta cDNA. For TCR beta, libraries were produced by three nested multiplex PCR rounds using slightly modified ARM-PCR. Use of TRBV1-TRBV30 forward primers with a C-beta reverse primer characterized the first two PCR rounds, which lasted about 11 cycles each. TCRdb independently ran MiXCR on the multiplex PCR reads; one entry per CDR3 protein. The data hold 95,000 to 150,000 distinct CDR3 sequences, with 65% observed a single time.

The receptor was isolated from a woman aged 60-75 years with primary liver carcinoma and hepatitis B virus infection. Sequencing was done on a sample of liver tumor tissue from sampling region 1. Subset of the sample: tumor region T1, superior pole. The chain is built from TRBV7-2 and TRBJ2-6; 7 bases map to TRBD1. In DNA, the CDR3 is TGTGCCAGCAGCTTAGCGACAGGGACCGGGGCCAACGTCCTGACTTTC. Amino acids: CASSLATGTGANVLTF.